This is a list of T cell receptor beta chains from one sample in a study of T cell responses to AZD1222 COVID-19 vaccine. Method: immunoSEQ multiplex PCR; TCRdb's copy keeps in-frame clones and lacks some. The data hold about 120,000 clones, with around 93% observed a single time. Here the sequenced sample was peripheral blood, taken 28 days after the second AZD1222 dose. All receptors derive from an adult who received the AZD1222 COVID-19 vaccine. Each CDR3 is given with its conserved first and last residue. The D gene is left open where the match is weak. Clone size is stated in some rows and not others, as once, few, many or a class when expanded.

V	size	D	J	CDR3	DNA
TRBV5-1	NA	TRBD1	TRBJ1-4	CASSLRQGGAGEKLFF	TGCGCCAGCAGCTTACGACAGGGAGGGGCGGGGGAAAAACTGTTTTTT
TRBV25-1	NA	TRBD1	TRBJ1-6	CASSETQGADSPLHF	TGTGCCAGCAGTGAAACGCAGGGGGCAGATTCACCCCTCCACTTT
TRBV7-2	once	NA	TRBJ1-4	CASSLVPTNEKLFF	TGTGCCAGCAGCTTGGTGCCAACTAATGAAAAACTGTTTTTT
TRBV5-1	NA	NA	TRBJ2-3	CASSLEYGKPFTDTQYF	TGCGCCAGCAGCTTGGAGTATGGCAAGCCCTTCACAGATACGCAGTATTTT
TRBV5-1	NA	NA	TRBJ2-7	CASSFGLDGEEQYF	TGCGCCAGCAGCTTCGGCCTGGACGGGGAGGAGCAGTACTTC
TRBV3-1/TRBV3-2	few	TRBD2	TRBJ2-1	CASSQDPRSGGNEQFF	TGTGCCAGCAGCCAAGACCCACGGAGCGGGGGAAATGAGCAGTTCTTC
TRBV29-1	NA	NA	TRBJ2-7	CSDSWYEQYF	TGCAGCGACAGCTGGTACGAGCAGTACTTC
TRBV5-5	NA	TRBD1	TRBJ2-2	CASSLQGASTGELFF	TGTGCCAGCAGCTTACAGGGGGCGAGTACCGGGGAGCTGTTTTTT
TRBV6-5	NA	TRBD2	TRBJ2-5	CASSYRSGATQETQYF	TGTGCCAGCAGTTACCGGAGCGGGGCAACCCAAGAGACCCAGTACTTC
TRBV11-3	NA	NA	TRBJ1-1	CASSLEGPNTEAFF	TGTGCCAGCAGCTTAGAGGGCCCGAACACTGAAGCTTTCTTT
TRBV9	once	TRBD1	TRBJ1-3	CASNKGQSSGNTIYF	TGTGCCAGCAACAAGGGACAGTCCTCTGGAAACACCATATATTTT
TRBV15	NA	TRBD2	TRBJ2-7	CATSPRLADSYEQYF	TGTGCCACCAGCCCTAGACTAGCTGACTCCTACGAGCAGTACTTC
TRBV2	NA	TRBD1	TRBJ1-1	CASSEFQGGMNTEAFF	TGTGCCAGCAGTGAATTCCAGGGGGGCATGAACACTGAAGCTTTCTTT
TRBV29-1	NA	NA	TRBJ2-2	CSAGLGARNTGELFF	TGCAGCGCCGGATTGGGGGCGCGGAACACCGGGGAGCTGTTTTTT
TRBV7-6	NA	TRBD1	TRBJ1-1	CASSLDSGTENTEAFF	TGTGCCAGCAGCTTAGATTCCGGGACAGAGAACACTGAAGCTTTCTTT
TRBV5-4	NA	NA	TRBJ2-1	CASSHSKEQFF	TGTGCCAGCAGCCACTCCAAGGAGCAGTTCTTC
TRBV27	NA	TRBD1	TRBJ1-1	CASSLTGGYTEAFF	TGTGCCAGCAGCCTTACAGGGGGCTACACTGAAGCTTTCTTT
TRBV27	NA	NA	TRBJ1-2	CASSDINGVGTYGYTF	TGTGCCAGCAGCGATATCAACGGGGTAGGGACCTATGGCTACACCTTC
TRBV2	NA	NA	TRBJ1-1	CASSERTEMNTEAFF	TGTGCCAGCAGTGAACGGACAGAGATGAACACTGAAGCTTTCTTT
TRBV13	NA	NA	TRBJ2-5	CASSPTGRDLQETQYF	TGTGCCAGCAGCCCTACCGGCCGGGATCTACAAGAGACCCAGTACTTC
TRBV29-1	NA	NA	TRBJ2-3	CSASPVGASTDTQYF	TGCAGCGCCTCCCCTGTGGGGGCTAGCACAGATACGCAGTATTTT
TRBV5-1	once	NA	TRBJ2-1	CASETGSSYNEQFF	TGCGCCAGCGAAACGGGTAGCTCCTACAATGAGCAGTTCTTC
TRBV27	NA	TRBD2	TRBJ2-1	CASSLDSGSSYNEQFF	TGTGCCAGCAGTTTAGATAGCGGGAGCTCCTACAATGAGCAGTTCTTC
TRBV3-1/TRBV3-2	NA	NA	TRBJ1-4	CASSQGVHEKLFF	TGTGCCAGCAGCCAAGGGGTTCATGAAAAACTGTTTTTT
TRBV4-1	NA	NA	TRBJ2-2	CASSQVGGAGELFF	TGCGCCAGCAGCCAAGTCGGAGGGGCCGGGGAGCTGTTTTTT
TRBV6-5	few	NA	TRBJ1-6	CASSPGYFNSPLHF	TGTGCCAGCAGTCCGGGATATTTTAATTCACCCCTCCACTTT
TRBV19	NA	TRBD2	TRBJ2-3	CASQTSGSTDTQYF	TGTGCCAGTCAAACTAGCGGGAGCACAGATACGCAGTATTTT
TRBV7-8	NA	NA	TRBJ1-1	CASSLEPWRAYTEAFF	TGTGCCAGCAGCTTAGAACCTTGGAGGGCGTACACTGAAGCTTTCTTT
TRBV5-6	NA	NA	TRBJ1-2	CASSFRRSYGYTF	TGTGCCAGCAGCTTTCGGCGGTCCTATGGCTACACCTTC
TRBV4-1	NA	NA	TRBJ1-5	CASSQDPGAWPQHF	TGCGCCAGCAGCCAAGATCCGGGGGCGTGGCCCCAGCATTTT
TRBV29-1	NA	NA	TRBJ1-5	CSVRDVDQPQHF	TGCAGCGTGAGGGATGTGGATCAGCCCCAGCATTTT